A selection of T cell receptor beta chains follows, all from one sample in a study of cytomegalovirus exposure and HLA in healthy donors. The method was immunoSEQ multiplex PCR; TCRdb's version includes in-frame clones alone and lacks a portion of them. Found here are about 190,000 clones, around 81% of them singletons; the top ten hold around 1.9%. Sequenced: PBMCs. Every receptor here comes from a man aged 18-30 years in good health and CMV-seronegative. Both conserved end residues are part of each CDR3. Clone size, where shown, is once, few, many, or a class for clones that have expanded.

>.|TRBJ2-1|TRBV4-3
CASSQDPPLAGSYNEQFF
>.|TRBJ1-1|TRBV7-8
CASSLGTGPTEAFF
>.|TRBJ2-1|TRBV6-1
CAGGKDTVNEQFF
>few|TRBJ2-1|TRBV5-4
CASSLAGSLGEQFF
>once|TRBJ2-1|TRBV10-1
CASRPTSSGGVDEQFF
>.|TRBJ1-6|TRBV19
CASSAQGPTTNSPLHF
>.|TRBJ1-2|TRBV13
CASSAGTFGYTF
>few|TRBJ1-1|TRBV25-1
CASSESGGWEAFF
>.|TRBJ2-7|TRBV7-9
CASTPGQGSLYEQYF
>few|TRBJ1-1|TRBV15
CATSRTGFGNTEAFF
>.|TRBJ1-2|TRBV7-9
CASSRWTGDDSLDGYTF
>.|TRBJ2-5|TRBV11-2
CASSSLRGLAGQETQYF
>.|TRBJ2-2|TRBV15
CATSSHRETGELFF
>.|TRBJ1-2|TRBV5-4
CASSPGQGGYINYGYTF
>.|TRBJ2-1|TRBV7-6
CASSPGTDSYNEQFF
>once|TRBJ2-5|TRBV5-1
CASSSSDGGGETQYF
>.|TRBJ2-5|TRBV5-1
CASSRGQEQETQYF
>few|TRBJ2-6|TRBV7-6
CASSPGASGANVLTF
>.|TRBJ2-2|TRBV7-9
CASSLPAVGANTGELFF
>few|TRBJ2-2|TRBV5-4
CASSLAVAGGELFF
>.|.|TRBV9
CASSVGSGTPSNDEQYF
>.|TRBJ2-7|TRBV7-2
CASSSTSGIAGEQYF
>.|TRBJ2-5|TRBV6-5
CASSLTSGRSVTQYF
>.|TRBJ1-2|TRBV19
CASSGQFRGHGYTF
>.|TRBJ1-2|TRBV28
CATGGDRGVGYTF
>.|TRBJ1-5|TRBV5-1
CASSPGNSNQPQHF
>.|TRBJ1-5|TRBV7-9
CASSHRDYTGEWGNQPQHF
>.|TRBJ1-2|TRBV5-5
CASSPHRGGVNYGYTF
>few|TRBJ1-1|TRBV10-3
CAITGRQVGRNTEAFF
>once|TRBJ1-5|TRBV27
CASSLNQQDYQPQHF
>.|TRBJ2-2|TRBV19
CASSIQLANTGELFF